A selection of T cell receptor beta chains follows, all from one sample in a study of T cell responses to AZD1222 COVID-19 vaccine. The data were produced by immunoSEQ multiplex PCR, yet TCRdb's version contains in-frame clones alone and is incomplete. The data contain 100,000 to 150,000 clones, 90% of them singletons. The sample consisted of peripheral blood, taken on day 0 of AZD1222 vaccination. All receptors derive from an adult in good health. The CDR3 runs from the conserved cysteine through the conserved F or W. D genes are given only for firm matches. A row's size may be missing; if present it is once, few, many or a size class.

V gene: TRBV28; clone size: NA; J gene: TRBJ2-7; D gene: NA; CDR3 DNA: TGTGCCAGCAGCGGGGTGGGGGGAAGTTTCCGGGACCGCCCGTACTTC; CDR3 protein: CASSGVGGSFRDRPYF
V gene: TRBV24-1; clone size: few; J gene: TRBJ2-5; D gene: NA; CDR3 DNA: TGTGCCACCAGTGACTGGGGCATTCAACCTTTCTACCAAGAGACCCAGTACTTC; CDR3 protein: CATSDWGIQPFYQETQYF
V gene: TRBV7-9; clone size: few; J gene: TRBJ2-2; D gene: NA; CDR3 DNA: TGTGCCAGCAGCTTCTTCGTGGGCACCGGGGAGCTGTTTTTT; CDR3 protein: CASSFFVGTGELFF
V gene: TRBV28; clone size: NA; J gene: TRBJ2-5; D gene: NA; CDR3 DNA: TGTGCCAGCAGTTCATCGGGGACGCAAGAGACCCAGTACTTC; CDR3 protein: CASSSSGTQETQYF
V gene: TRBV5-4; clone size: NA; J gene: TRBJ2-7; D gene: TRBD2; CDR3 DNA: TGTGCCAGCAGCTTGGCGGGAGGGGCCTACGAGCAGTACTTC; CDR3 protein: CASSLAGGAYEQYF
V gene: TRBV27; clone size: once; J gene: TRBJ1-5; D gene: NA; CDR3 DNA: TGTGCCAGCAGTTTATCAATTTTGACCGGTAATCAGCCCCAGCATTTT; CDR3 protein: CASSLSILTGNQPQHF
V gene: TRBV9; clone size: NA; J gene: TRBJ2-5; D gene: NA; CDR3 DNA: TGTGCCAGCAGCGTGACAGTGGCCCAAGAGACCCAGTACTTC; CDR3 protein: CASSVTVAQETQYF
V gene: TRBV7-8; clone size: NA; J gene: TRBJ1-1; D gene: NA; CDR3 DNA: TGTGCCAGCAGCTCCTCACGCGGGGTCACTGAAGCTTTCTTT; CDR3 protein: CASSSSRGVTEAFF
V gene: TRBV20-1; clone size: NA; J gene: TRBJ2-1; D gene: NA; CDR3 DNA: TGCAGTGCTTCACAGTACAATGAGCAGTTCTTC; CDR3 protein: CSASQYNEQFF
V gene: TRBV19; clone size: NA; J gene: TRBJ2-7; D gene: NA; CDR3 DNA: TGTGCCACATACGACCAATACGAGCAGTACTTC; CDR3 protein: CATYDQYEQYF
V gene: TRBV27; clone size: NA; J gene: TRBJ2-3; D gene: NA; CDR3 DNA: TGTGCCAGCAGTCCCACTAGAGCACGTGCGGATACGCAGTATTTT; CDR3 protein: CASSPTRARADTQYF
V gene: TRBV3-1/TRBV3-2; clone size: once; J gene: TRBJ2-7; D gene: NA; CDR3 DNA: TGTGCCAGCAGCCAAGATTCCGGGATCCCCTACGAGCAGTACTTC; CDR3 protein: CASSQDSGIPYEQYF
V gene: TRBV28; clone size: NA; J gene: TRBJ2-7; D gene: NA; CDR3 DNA: TGTGCCAGCGGAGCGACAGTTTCCTACGAGCAGTACTTC; CDR3 protein: CASGATVSYEQYF
V gene: TRBV19; clone size: NA; J gene: TRBJ2-1; D gene: TRBD2; CDR3 DNA: TGTGCCAGTAGTGGAATACTAGCGGGAGAGGTCAATGAGCAGTTCTTC; CDR3 protein: CASSGILAGEVNEQFF
V gene: TRBV9; clone size: NA; J gene: TRBJ2-7; D gene: NA; CDR3 DNA: TGTGCCAGCAGCGTACGCAGGGCAAGCGAGCAGTACTTC; CDR3 protein: CASSVRRASEQYF
V gene: TRBV27; clone size: NA; J gene: TRBJ2-7; D gene: NA; CDR3 DNA: TGTGCCAGCAGTTTACAAGGGGGGAAGGGATCCTACGAGCAGTACTTC; CDR3 protein: CASSLQGGKGSYEQYF
V gene: TRBV7-2; clone size: once; J gene: TRBJ2-1; D gene: TRBD2; CDR3 DNA: TGTGCCAGCAGCGCTGGACTAGCGGGAGGGGTGGTTGAGCAGTTCTTC; CDR3 protein: CASSAGLAGGVVEQFF
V gene: TRBV2; clone size: NA; J gene: TRBJ1-1; D gene: NA; CDR3 DNA: TGTGCCAGCGGGGTAGGGGGAAGGACTGAAGCTTTCTTT; CDR3 protein: CASGVGGRTEAFF
V gene: TRBV14; clone size: NA; J gene: TRBJ2-2; D gene: TRBD2; CDR3 DNA: TGTGCCAGCAGCCAACTCAGATTAGCGGGAGATGGCATGGGCACCGGGGAGCTGTTTTTT; CDR3 protein: CASSQLRLAGDGMGTGELFF
V gene: TRBV5-1; clone size: NA; J gene: TRBJ2-7; D gene: TRBD1; CDR3 DNA: TGCGCCAGCAGCTCCGGGACAGGGAGCGAGCAGTACTTC; CDR3 protein: CASSSGTGSEQYF
V gene: TRBV18; clone size: NA; J gene: TRBJ1-2; D gene: NA; CDR3 DNA: TGTGCCAGCTCAACGGGACACCTCGTCTATGGCTACACCTTC; CDR3 protein: CASSTGHLVYGYTF
V gene: TRBV7-8; clone size: few; J gene: TRBJ2-1; D gene: NA; CDR3 DNA: TGTGCCAGCAGCTTAGTTGGGGATTCCCCTAAGGGGAATGAGCAGTTCTTC; CDR3 protein: CASSLVGDSPKGNEQFF
V gene: TRBV7-9; clone size: NA; J gene: TRBJ1-6; D gene: NA; CDR3 DNA: TGTGCCAGCAGCTTGACAGATTCACCCCTCCACTTT; CDR3 protein: CASSLTDSPLHF
V gene: TRBV10-3; clone size: once; J gene: TRBJ2-3; D gene: NA; CDR3 DNA: TGTGCCATCAGTGGGCCCAGCACAGATACGCAGTATTTT; CDR3 protein: CAISGPSTDTQYF
V gene: TRBV29-1; clone size: NA; J gene: TRBJ1-2; D gene: TRBD1; CDR3 DNA: TGCAGCGTTGAGGGGGACAGGGGGAAATATGGCTACACCTTC; CDR3 protein: CSVEGDRGKYGYTF
V gene: TRBV2; clone size: NA; J gene: TRBJ1-6; D gene: NA; CDR3 DNA: TGTGCCAGCAGCCCAGGCAGCTCCTATAATTCACCCCTCCACTTT; CDR3 protein: CASSPGSSYNSPLHF
V gene: TRBV23-1; clone size: NA; J gene: TRBJ1-5; D gene: NA; CDR3 DNA: TGCGCCAGCAGTCAATCAGGGAGGTATCAGCCCCAGCATTTT; CDR3 protein: CASSQSGRYQPQHF